These 31 T cell receptor beta chains share one sample of origin, sequenced in a study of T cells in tuberculosis. Libraries were prepared by immunoSEQ multiplex PCR; TCRdb keeps only in-frame clonotypes and omits some of them. This sample has around 41,000 clones, with approximately 94% found just once. Sequencing was done on a sample of PBMCs. The source is a donor aged 10 to 29 with latent tuberculosis or without tuberculosis infection. Some clones in this sample may be carry-over from other donors' samples.

This sequence joins TRBV15 and TRBJ2-5; D is perhaps TRBD2 (5 bases). The CDR3 has 16 residues. Per the germline V gene, CDR1 is LNHNV and CDR2 is YYDKDF (reference sequence). Trimming left V 3 bases short and J 3 bases short, with 17 bases between. CDR3 nucleotides: TGTGCCACCAGCAGCCCCCCAATTGGGCGGGAAGAGACCCAGTACTTC. It specifies CATSSPPIGREETQYF.

This sequence joins TRBV27 and TRBJ1-5; 7 positions match TRBD1. The CDR3 has 19 amino acids. Germline-derived CDR1 and CDR2 are MNHEY and SMNVEV (reference sequence). The V segment lost 3 bases and the J segment 7 bases; nucleotides outside the gene matches: 21. The CDR3 nucleotides are TGTGCCAGCAGTTTGTCCGATCCTCTCGGGACAGCCCTGAGACAGCCCCAGCATTTT. This codes for CASSLSDPLGTALRQPQHF.

The chain couples TRBV2 to TRBJ1-1, with a tentative D call TRBD1 (5 bases). V shed 9 bases and J shed 5 bases, with 13 bases lying between them. This CDR3 region has 12 residues. Germline CDR1 is SNHLY and CDR2 is FYNNEI. DNA for the CDR3: TGTGCCAGGACTGGGGGGACGACTGAAGCTTTCTTT. Its translation is CARTGGTTEAFF.

The J gene is TRBJ1-1, the V gene TRBV7-2; 7 bases fit TRBD1. In germline, CDR1 is SGHTA, CDR2 FQGNSA. This CDR3 spans 15 amino acids. Losses at the gene ends were 6 bases for V and 4 bases for J; bases not matched to a gene: 11. The CDR3 spells CASSRQGIVGTEAFF. The CDR3 nucleotides read TGTGCCAGCAGTCGACAGGGAATAGTAGGCACTGAAGCTTTCTTT. Full variable domain (rest looked up from reference TRBV7-2 and TRBJ1-1): GAGVSQSPSNKVTEKGKDVELRCDPISGHTALYWYRQSLGQGLEFLIYFQGNSAPDKSGLPSDRFSAERTGGSVSTLTIQRTQQEDSAVYLCASSRQGIVGTEAFFGQGTRLTVV.

CDR3 sequence (DNA): TGCGCCAGCAGCTTGGATCGGGGATGGGGTGAGCAGTTCTTC. Protein sequence: CASSLDRGWGEQFF. This chain joins TRBV5-1 and TRBJ2-1; D may be TRBD2 (5 bases). With 0 bases removed from V and 9 bases from J, the gap between germline ends came to 13 bases. Germline V lookup: CDR1 SGHRS, CDR2 YFSETQ. CDR3 length: 14 residues.

The rearrangement links TRBV7-9 to TRBJ2-1, with 14 nucleotides matching TRBD2. J was trimmed by 0 bases and V by 3 bases; bases with no gene match: 4. The CDR3 has 18 amino acids. In germline, CDR1 is SEHNR, CDR2 FQNEAQ (reference sequence). The CDR3 DNA is TGTGCCAGCAGCTTGTTAGGGACTAGCGGGAGCTCCTACAATGAGCAGTTCTTC. Encoded protein: CASSLLGTSGSSYNEQFF.

This clone appeared once. The chain carries TRBV19 and TRBJ1-1; tentatively, D is TRBD1 (6 bases). V lost 2 bases and J 2 bases, leaving 18 bases between the germline ends. CDR1 and CDR2 (germline): LNHDA, SQIVND (reference sequence). The CDR3 loop spans 17 amino acids. The CDR3 sequence: CASSISSWRGANTEAFF. The CDR3 DNA reads as TGTGCCAGTAGTATATCCTCCTGGCGGGGGGCAAACACTGAAGCTTTCTTT.

The chain carries TRBV18 and TRBJ1-5; D is possibly TRBD1 (5 bases). The CDR3 sequence is 14 residues long. Trimming took off 3 bases at V and 7 bases at J, with 13 bases between the two ends. Germline V CDR1 and CDR2: KGHSH, LQKENI. CDR3 DNA sequence: TGTGCCAGCTCACCGATCAGGGATAACCAGCCCCAGCATTTT. It specifies CASSPIRDNQPQHF.

This clone was seen a single time. The chain is built from TRBV7-9 and TRBJ2-7, with 12 bases fitting TRBD2. CDR1 and CDR2 (germline): SEHNR, FQNEAQ (reference sequence). The junction had 9 bases not matched to a gene; V was cut back by 5 bases and J by 4 bases. The CDR3 has 16 residues. The CDR3 DNA reads as TGTGCCAGCAGCGTTTTAGGACTAGCGGGGAAATACGAGCAGTACTTC. As protein: CASSVLGLAGKYEQYF.

This clone has a single count. The chain combines TRBV18 with TRBJ2-1, with 7 nucleotides matching TRBD1. Germline CDR1 KGHSH, CDR2 LQKENI. This CDR3 is 14 amino acids long. After removal of 6 bases from V and 4 bases from J, the junction contained 6 bases not matched to a gene. The CDR3 loop reads CASSGQRLYNEQFF. DNA for the CDR3: TGTGCCAGCTCGGGACAGAGGCTATACAATGAGCAGTTCTTC.

This chain links TRBV6-1 with TRBJ2-6; 7 nucleotides match TRBD1. CDR1 is MNHNS, CDR2 SASEGT, per germline. With 5 bases clipped from V and 0 bases from J, the junction kept 1 base outside the gene matches. This CDR3 spans 15 amino acids. The CDR3, as DNA: TGTGCCAGCAGTCCAGGGGGCTCTGGGGCCAACGTCCTGACTTTC. Protein: CASSPGGSGANVLTF.

The chain employs TRBV6-5 and TRBJ2-1; 10 nucleotides line up with TRBD2. CDR1 and CDR2 (germline): MNHEY, SVGAGI. J was trimmed by 7 bases and V by 9 bases; bases with no gene match: 9. This CDR3 is 14 amino acids long. Written as DNA, the CDR3 is TGTGCCAGGAGCCCTAGCGGGGGTTCAAATGAGCAGTTCTTC. Protein: CARSPSGGSNEQFF.

The J gene is TRBJ1-2, the V gene TRBV18; the match to TRBD1 covers 10 bases. Looked up from germline, CDR1 is KGHSH and CDR2 is LQKENI. V trimming: 6 bases; J trimming: 4 bases; junction bases outside the gene matches: 8. The CDR3 is made up of 15 amino acids. The CDR3, as DNA: TGTGCCAGCTCGCGACCGGGACAGGGGTTCTATGGCTACACCTTC. It translates to CASSRPGQGFYGYTF.

CDR3 nucleotides: TGTGCCATCAGAGGACAGGGGGCGGCCGGGGAGCTGTTTTTT. Amino acids: CAIRGQGAAGELFF. V gene TRBV10-3 combines with J gene TRBJ2-2; 11 bases are shared with TRBD1. Germline trimming cut 6 bases from V and 6 bases from J; bases unmatched to any gene: 3. The germline gives CDR1 ENHRY, CDR2 SYGVKD. This CDR3 spans 14 amino acids.

This rearrangement joins TRBV7-9 to TRBJ2-1; 7 positions agree with TRBD2. This CDR3 contains 17 residues. The germline gives CDR1 SEHNR, CDR2 FQNEAQ (reference sequence). V trimming: 0 bases; J trimming: 3 bases; junction bases outside the gene matches: 8. The CDR3 sequence: CASSLASSGIRYNEQFF. The CDR3 DNA is TGTGCCAGCAGCTTAGCATCCAGCGGGATTCGCTACAATGAGCAGTTCTTC.

The J gene is TRBJ1-5, the V gene TRBV5-1; maybe TRBD1 (5 bases). Deletions cut 4 bases from V and 5 bases from J, with 10 bases between. The CDR3 covers 13 residues. The germline V gene encodes CDR1 SGHRS and CDR2 YFSETQ. The CDR3 DNA follows: TGCGCCAGCAGCCCCGGGGGAGATCAGCCCCAGCATTTT. Protein sequence: CASSPGGDQPQHF.

The chain combines TRBV4-2 with TRBJ2-5, with 9 nucleotides matching TRBD2. Trimming removed 0 bases from V and 5 bases from J; junction bases left unmatched: 7. There are 16 residues in the CDR3. The germline V gene has CDR1 LGHNA and CDR2 YNFKEQ. The CDR3: CASSQDASGMGETQYF. CDR3 in DNA: TGTGCCAGCAGCCAAGATGCTAGCGGGATGGGTGAGACCCAGTACTTC.

The chain employs TRBV7-2 and TRBJ2-7, with a tentative D call TRBD1 (6 bases). The CDR3 consists of 15 residues. The V gene lost 0 bases and the J gene lost 2 bases, with 11 bases spanning the gap. Germline-derived CDR1 and CDR2 are SGHTA and FQGNSA. CDR3 nucleotide sequence: TGTGCCAGCAGCTTAGCGCGGACAGCCACCTACGAGCAGTACTTC. This codes for CASSLARTATYEQYF. Full variable domain (rest looked up from reference TRBV7-2 and TRBJ2-7): GAGVSQSPSNKVTEKGKDVELRCDPISGHTALYWYRQSLGQGLEFLIYFQGNSAPDKSGLPSDRFSAERTGGSVSTLTIQRTQQEDSAVYLCASSLARTATYEQYFGPGTRLTVT.

As DNA, the CDR3 is TGTGCCAGCAGAAATCTCAAAGCTCGCCCCCTCCGCGGGGACGACACTGAAGCTTTCTTT. This sequence encodes CASRNLKARPLRGDDTEAFF. The V gene is TRBV7-8, the J gene TRBJ1-1; D might be TRBD1 (5 bases). V was clipped by 6 bases and J by 3 bases, with 32 bases between them. CDR3 length: 20 residues. Germline V gene data show CDR1 as SGHVS and CDR2 as FQNEAQ.

The V gene is TRBV6-4, the J gene TRBJ2-3, with D possibly being TRBD2 (6 bases). CDR1 and CDR2 from the germline V gene are MRHNA and SNTAGT. Trimming shortened V by 8 bases and J by 0 bases, and 15 bases separated the two germline ends. This CDR3 region has 15 residues. This chain's CDR3 is CASGQTGDSTDTQYF. In DNA, the CDR3 is TGTGCCAGCGGCCAGACGGGGGATAGCACAGATACGCAGTATTTT.

On this clone itself: This sample also contains other DNA sequences that code for the same CDR3. V and J are TRBV28 and TRBJ1-5; possible D gene TRBD1, 5 bases. This CDR3 has 18 amino acids. Germline assignment: CDR1 MDHEN and CDR2 SYDVKM. Trimming removed 2 bases at V and 2 bases at J, with 19 bases between. CDR3 nucleotide sequence: TGTGCCAGCAGTTTAGGACTTTTGAGGACGGGGGGCAATCAGCCCCAGCATTTT. It yields the protein CASSLGLLRTGGNQPQHF.

The chain employs TRBV10-3 and TRBJ2-1, with a tentative D call TRBD2 (5 bases). Germline assignment: CDR1 ENHRY and CDR2 SYGVKD. The CDR3 totals 14 residues. The V gene lost 0 bases and the J gene lost 3 bases, with 6 bases spanning the gap. The CDR3 DNA is TGTGCCATCAGTGAGTCACTAGACTACAATGAGCAGTTCTTC. It specifies CAISESLDYNEQFF.

The J gene is TRBJ2-1, the V gene TRBV29-1; TRBD2 matches 15 bases. V lost 3 bases, J lost 0 bases, and 6 bases stayed unmatched. The CDR3 length is 18 residues. The germline V gene encodes CDR1 SQVTM and CDR2 ANQGSEA. The CDR3 sequence: CSVEGRTSGRASYNEQFF. The CDR3 region has the DNA TGCAGCGTTGAGGGTCGGACTAGCGGGAGGGCCTCCTACAATGAGCAGTTCTTC.

The V and J genes are TRBV10-3 and TRBJ2-4; 10 bases line up with TRBD1. This CDR3 is built from 15 residues. V dropped 9 bases and J dropped 0; count of bases not matched to a gene: 5. Looked up from germline, CDR1 is ENHRY and CDR2 is SYGVKD. The CDR3 DNA reads TGTGCCATTGACAGGGGGCCTATAGCCAAAAACATTCAGTACTTC. Translating it yields CAIDRGPIAKNIQYF.

The chain uses TRBV12-5 and TRBJ2-1, with 9 bases matching TRBD1. Germline CDR1 is LGHNT and CDR2 is FRNRAP. The CDR3 totals 17 residues. V was pared by 6 bases and J by 7 bases, with 16 bases of the junction left unmatched. The CDR3: CASGDPPRDRVMNEQFF. CDR3 in DNA: TGTGCTAGTGGGGACCCCCCCCGGGACAGGGTAATGAATGAGCAGTTCTTC.

The chain combines TRBV27 with TRBJ2-7; 7 bases match TRBD1. This CDR3 has 13 residues. The V gene end was trimmed by 5 bases and the J gene end by 3 bases; junction bases not matched to a gene: 4. Germline V lookup: CDR1 MNHEY, CDR2 SMNVEV (reference sequence). CDR3 amino acids: CASSRDSVYEQYF. DNA for the CDR3: TGTGCCAGCAGTCGGGACAGCGTCTACGAGCAGTACTTC.

This chain joins TRBV19 and TRBJ1-5; D ambiguous. Deletions cut 7 bases from V and 6 bases from J, with 19 bases between. The CDR3 contains 15 residues. From germline, CDR1 is LNHDA and CDR2 SQIVND (reference sequence). CDR3 sequence reads: CASMRSGLSLQPQHF. CDR3 in DNA: TGTGCCAGTATGCGATCTGGTTTGTCGCTTCAGCCCCAGCATTTT.

This clone was observed a handful of times. V gene TRBV5-5 combines with J gene TRBJ2-7, with a weak D call TRBD2 (7 bases). V dropped 3 bases and J dropped 0 bases, with 16 bases sitting between them. Germline V lookup: CDR1 SGHKS, CDR2 YYEKEE (reference sequence). This CDR3 has 16 amino acids. The CDR3 DNA reads as TGTGCCAGCAGCTGGGAGGGACACGCCTTCTCCTACGAGCAGTACTTC. Its protein product is CASSWEGHAFSYEQYF. Looking up the rest from reference TRBV5-5 and TRBJ2-7 gives the full variable domain: DAGVTQSPTHLIKTRGQQVTLRCSPISGHKSVSWYQQVLGQGPQFIFQYYEKEERGRGNFPDRFSARQFPNYSSELNVNALLLGDSALYLCASSWEGHAFSYEQYFGPGTRLTVT.

The chain employs TRBV7-7 and TRBJ2-5, with D perhaps TRBD2 (6 bases). The CDR3 contains 17 residues. Trimming removed 1 base at V and 5 bases at J, with 20 bases between. Germline V gene sequence: CDR1 SSHAT, CDR2 FNYEAQ (reference sequence). The CDR3 DNA reads as TGTGCCAGCAGCTTAGGGGCGGGAACCCCCAGTTATGAGACCCAGTACTTC. Encoded protein: CASSLGAGTPSYETQYF.

The chain uses TRBV10-3 and TRBJ2-2; TRBD2 might be the D (6 bases). The V gene's germline CDR1 is ENHRY and CDR2 SYGVKD. V lost 4 bases to trimming and J lost 2 bases, with 11 bases between them. The CDR3 spans 15 residues. DNA of the CDR3: TGTGCCATCAGTGTCTCGGGACTCAACACCGGGGAGCTGTTTTTT. Protein: CAISVSGLNTGELFF.

The CDR3 is CASSSSGRADNEQFF. In nucleotides, the CDR3 is TGTGCCAGCAGCTCAAGCGGGAGGGCGGACAATGAGCAGTTCTTC. This sequence joins TRBV4-2 and TRBJ2-1; 10 bases line up with TRBD2. J was trimmed by 5 bases and V by 5 bases; bases with no gene match: 6. Germline assignment: CDR1 LGHNA and CDR2 YNFKEQ. The CDR3 totals 15 residues.